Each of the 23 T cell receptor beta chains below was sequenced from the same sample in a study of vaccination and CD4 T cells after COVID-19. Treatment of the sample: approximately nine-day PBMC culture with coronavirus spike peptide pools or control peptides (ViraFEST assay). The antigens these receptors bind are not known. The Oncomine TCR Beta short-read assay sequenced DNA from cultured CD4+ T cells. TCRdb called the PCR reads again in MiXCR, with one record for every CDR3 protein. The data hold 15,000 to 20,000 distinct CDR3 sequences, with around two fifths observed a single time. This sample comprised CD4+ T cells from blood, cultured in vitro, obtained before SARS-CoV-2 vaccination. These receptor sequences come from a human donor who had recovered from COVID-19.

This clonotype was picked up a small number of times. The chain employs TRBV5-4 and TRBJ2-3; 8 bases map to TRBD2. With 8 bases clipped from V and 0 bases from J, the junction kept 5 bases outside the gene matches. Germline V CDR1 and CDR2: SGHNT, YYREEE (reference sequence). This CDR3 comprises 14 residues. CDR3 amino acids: CASTREASTDTQYF. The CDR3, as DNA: TGTGCCAGTACGCGGGAGGCCAGCACAGATACGCAGTATTTT. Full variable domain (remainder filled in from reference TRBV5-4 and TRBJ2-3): ETGVTQSPTHLIKTRGQQVTLRCSSQSGHNTVSWYQQALGQGPQFIFQYYREEENGRGNFPPRFSGLQFPNYSSELNVNALELDDSALYLCASTREASTDTQYFGPGTRLTVL.

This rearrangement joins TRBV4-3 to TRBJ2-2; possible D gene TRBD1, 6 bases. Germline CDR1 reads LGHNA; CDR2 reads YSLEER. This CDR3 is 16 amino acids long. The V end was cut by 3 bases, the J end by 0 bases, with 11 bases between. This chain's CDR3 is CASSHRQGTNTGELFF. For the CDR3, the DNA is TGCGCCAGCAGCCATCGGCAGGGGACGAACACCGGGGAGCTGTTTTTT.

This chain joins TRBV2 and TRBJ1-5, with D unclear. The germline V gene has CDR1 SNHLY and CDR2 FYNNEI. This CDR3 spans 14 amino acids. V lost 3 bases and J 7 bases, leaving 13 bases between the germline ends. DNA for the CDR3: TGTGCCAGCAGTGAGAGGGAGGCGCGCCAGCCCCAGCATTTT. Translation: CASSEREARQPQHF.

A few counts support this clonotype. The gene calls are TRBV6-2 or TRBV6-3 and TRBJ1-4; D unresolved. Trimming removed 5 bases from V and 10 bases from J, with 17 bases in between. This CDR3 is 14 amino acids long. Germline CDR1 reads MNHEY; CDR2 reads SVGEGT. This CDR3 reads CASSKGPDLGKLFF. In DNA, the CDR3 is TGTGCCAGCAGTAAAGGACCCGACCTAGGAAAACTGTTTTTT.

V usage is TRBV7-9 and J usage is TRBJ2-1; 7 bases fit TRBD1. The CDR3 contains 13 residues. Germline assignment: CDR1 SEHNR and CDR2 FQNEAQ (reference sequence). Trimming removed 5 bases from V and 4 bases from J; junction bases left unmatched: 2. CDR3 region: CASSKGQYNEQFF. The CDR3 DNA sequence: TGTGCCAGCAGCAAGGGACAGTACAATGAGCAGTTCTTC.

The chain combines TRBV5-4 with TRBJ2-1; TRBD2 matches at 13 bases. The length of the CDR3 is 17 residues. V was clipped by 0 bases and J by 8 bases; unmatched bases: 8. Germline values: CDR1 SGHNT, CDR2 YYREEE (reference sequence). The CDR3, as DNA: TGTGCCAGCAGCTTGGGACTAGCGGGAGGAAAGGGGGATGAGCAGTTCTTC. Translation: CASSLGLAGGKGDEQFF.

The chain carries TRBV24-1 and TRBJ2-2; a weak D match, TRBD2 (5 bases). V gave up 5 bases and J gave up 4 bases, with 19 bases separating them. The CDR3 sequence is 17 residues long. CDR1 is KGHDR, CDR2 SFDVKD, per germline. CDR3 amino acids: CATSAASLGSFTGELFF. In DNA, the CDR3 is TGTGCCACCAGTGCGGCCAGCTTGGGGAGCTTCACCGGGGAGCTGTTTTTT.

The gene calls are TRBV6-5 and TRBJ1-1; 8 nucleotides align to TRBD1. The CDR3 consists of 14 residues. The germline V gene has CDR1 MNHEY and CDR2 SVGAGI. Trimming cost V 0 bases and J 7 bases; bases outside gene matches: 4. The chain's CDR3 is CASSYSRGRYEAFF. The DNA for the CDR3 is TGTGCCAGCAGTTACTCCAGGGGGCGCTATGAAGCTTTCTTT.

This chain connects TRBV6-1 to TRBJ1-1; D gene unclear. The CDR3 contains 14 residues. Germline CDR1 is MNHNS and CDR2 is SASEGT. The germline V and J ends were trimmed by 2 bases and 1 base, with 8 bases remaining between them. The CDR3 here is CASSEWTENTEAFF. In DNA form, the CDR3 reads TGTGCCAGCAGTGAATGGACGGAGAACACTGAAGCTTTCTTT.

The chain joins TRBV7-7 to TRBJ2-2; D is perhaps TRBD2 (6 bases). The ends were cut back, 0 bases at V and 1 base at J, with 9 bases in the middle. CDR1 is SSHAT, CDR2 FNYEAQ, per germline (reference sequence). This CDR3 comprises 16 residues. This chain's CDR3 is CASSLARGRNTGELFF. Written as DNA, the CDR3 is TGTGCCAGCAGCTTAGCGCGGGGCCGGAACACCGGGGAGCTGTTTTTT.

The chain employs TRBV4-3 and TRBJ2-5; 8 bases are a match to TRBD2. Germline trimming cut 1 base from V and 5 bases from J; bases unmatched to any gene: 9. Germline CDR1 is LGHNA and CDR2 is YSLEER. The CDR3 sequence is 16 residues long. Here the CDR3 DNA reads TGCGCCAGCAGCCAAGGTGCGGGGGGAACGTATGAGACCCAGTACTTC. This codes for CASSQGAGGTYETQYF.

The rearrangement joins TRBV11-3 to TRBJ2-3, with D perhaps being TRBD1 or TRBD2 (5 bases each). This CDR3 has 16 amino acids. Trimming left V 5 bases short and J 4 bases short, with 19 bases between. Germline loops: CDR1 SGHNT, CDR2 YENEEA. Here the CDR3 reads CASSPRIGGAPDTQYF. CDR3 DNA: TGTGCCAGCAGCCCTAGGATTGGGGGAGCGCCAGATACGCAGTATTTT.

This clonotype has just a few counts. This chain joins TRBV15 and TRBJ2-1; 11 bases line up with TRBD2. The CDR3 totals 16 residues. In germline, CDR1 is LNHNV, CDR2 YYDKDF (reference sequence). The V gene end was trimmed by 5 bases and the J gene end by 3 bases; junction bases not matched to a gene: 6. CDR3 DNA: TGTGCCACCAGCCGCGCTAGCGGGGGGATCTACAATGAGCAGTTCTTC. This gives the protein CATSRASGGIYNEQFF. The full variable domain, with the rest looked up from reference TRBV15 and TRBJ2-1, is DAMVIQNPRYQVTQFGKPVTLSCSQTLNHNVMYWYQQKSSQAPKLLFHYYDKDFNNEADTPDNFQSRRPNTSFCFLDIRSPGLGDTAMYLCATSRASGGIYNEQFFGPGTRLTVL.

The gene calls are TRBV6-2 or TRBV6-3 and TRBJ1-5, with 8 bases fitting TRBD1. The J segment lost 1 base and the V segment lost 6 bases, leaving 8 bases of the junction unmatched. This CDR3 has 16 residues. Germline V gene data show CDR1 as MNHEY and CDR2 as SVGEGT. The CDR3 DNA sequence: TGTGCCAGCAGACAATCTCAGGGGGCGAGCAATCAGCCCCAGCATTTT. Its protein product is CASRQSQGASNQPQHF.

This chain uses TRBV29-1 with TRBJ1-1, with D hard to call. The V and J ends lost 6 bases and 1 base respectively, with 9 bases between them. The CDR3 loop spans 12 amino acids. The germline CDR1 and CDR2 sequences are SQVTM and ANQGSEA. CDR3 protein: CSVRQANTEAFF. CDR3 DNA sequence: TGCAGCGTCCGGCAAGCGAACACTGAAGCTTTCTTT.

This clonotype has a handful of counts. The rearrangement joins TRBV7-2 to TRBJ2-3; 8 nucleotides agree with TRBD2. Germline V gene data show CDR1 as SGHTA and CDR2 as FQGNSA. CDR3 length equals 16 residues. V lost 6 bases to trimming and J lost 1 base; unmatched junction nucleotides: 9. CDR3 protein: CASSPRAGAGTDTQYF. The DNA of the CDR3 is TGTGCCAGCAGTCCCCGAGCGGGGGCCGGCACAGATACGCAGTATTTT.

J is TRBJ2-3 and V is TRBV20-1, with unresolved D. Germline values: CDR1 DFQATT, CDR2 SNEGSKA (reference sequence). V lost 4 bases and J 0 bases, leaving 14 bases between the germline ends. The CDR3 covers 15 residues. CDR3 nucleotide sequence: TGCAGTGCTACAAGACAAGCCCTTAGCACAGATACGCAGTATTTT. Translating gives CSATRQALSTDTQYF.

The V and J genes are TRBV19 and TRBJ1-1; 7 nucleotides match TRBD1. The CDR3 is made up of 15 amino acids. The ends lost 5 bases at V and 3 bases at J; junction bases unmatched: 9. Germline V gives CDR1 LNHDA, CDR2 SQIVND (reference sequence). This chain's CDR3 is CASSPRGQRHTEAFF. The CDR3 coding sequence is TGTGCCAGTAGTCCTCGGGGACAGAGACACACTGAAGCTTTCTTT. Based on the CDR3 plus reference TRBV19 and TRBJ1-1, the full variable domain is DGGITQSPKYLFRKEGQNVTLSCEQNLNHDAMYWYRQDPGQGLRLIYYSQIVNDFQKGDIAEGYSVSREKKESFPLTVTSAQKNPTAFYLCASSPRGQRHTEAFFGQGTRLTVV.

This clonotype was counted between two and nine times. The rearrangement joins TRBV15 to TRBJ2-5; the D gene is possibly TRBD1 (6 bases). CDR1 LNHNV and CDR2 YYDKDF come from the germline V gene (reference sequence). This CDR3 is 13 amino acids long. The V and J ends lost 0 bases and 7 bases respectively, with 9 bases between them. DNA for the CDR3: TGTGCCACCAGCAGAGATCTGACAGGGACCCAGTACTTC. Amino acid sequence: CATSRDLTGTQYF.

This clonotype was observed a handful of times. The CDR3 bases are TGTGCCAGCAGGGGAGCGAGTTTTCGCAATCAGCCCCAGCATTTT. Translated, it gives CASRGASFRNQPQHF. The rearrangement uses TRBV6-1 and TRBJ1-5; D remains unclear. The length of the CDR3 is 15 residues. V was pared by 6 bases and J by 2 bases, with 14 bases between. Germline loops: CDR1 MNHNS, CDR2 SASEGT.

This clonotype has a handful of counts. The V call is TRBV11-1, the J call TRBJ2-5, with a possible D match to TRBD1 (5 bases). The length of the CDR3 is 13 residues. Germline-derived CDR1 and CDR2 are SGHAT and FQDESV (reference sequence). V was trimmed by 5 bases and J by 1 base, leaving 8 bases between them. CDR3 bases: TGTGCCAGCAGCGTAGGGGCCCAAGAGACCCAGTACTTC. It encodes CASSVGAQETQYF.

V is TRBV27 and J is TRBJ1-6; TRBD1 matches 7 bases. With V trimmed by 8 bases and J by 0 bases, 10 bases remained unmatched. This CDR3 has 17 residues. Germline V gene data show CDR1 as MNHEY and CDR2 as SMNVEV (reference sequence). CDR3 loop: CASGYTGASSYNSPLHF. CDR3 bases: TGTGCCAGCGGTTATACAGGGGCTAGCTCCTATAATTCACCCCTCCACTTT.

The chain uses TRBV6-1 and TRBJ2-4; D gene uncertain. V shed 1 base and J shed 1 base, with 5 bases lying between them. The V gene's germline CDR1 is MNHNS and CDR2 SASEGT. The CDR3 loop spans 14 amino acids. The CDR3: CASSEGVAKNIQYF. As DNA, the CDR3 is TGTGCCAGCAGTGAAGGGGTGGCCAAAAACATTCAGTACTTC.